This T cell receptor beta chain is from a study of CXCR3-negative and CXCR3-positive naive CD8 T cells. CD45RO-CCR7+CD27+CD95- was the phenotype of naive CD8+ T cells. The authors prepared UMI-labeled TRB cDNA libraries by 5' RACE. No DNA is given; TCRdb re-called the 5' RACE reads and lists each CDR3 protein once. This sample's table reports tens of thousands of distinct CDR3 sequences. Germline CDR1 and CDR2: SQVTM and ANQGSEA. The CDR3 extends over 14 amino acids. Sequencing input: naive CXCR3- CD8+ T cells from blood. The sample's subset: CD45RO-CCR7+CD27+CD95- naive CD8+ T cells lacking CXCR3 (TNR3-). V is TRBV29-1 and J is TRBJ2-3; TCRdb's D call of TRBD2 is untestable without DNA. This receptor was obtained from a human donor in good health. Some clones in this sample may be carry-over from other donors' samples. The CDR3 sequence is CSVLLAGESDTQYF.